This T cell receptor (beta chain) was obtained from a study of T cell responses to AZD1222 COVID-19 vaccine. TCRdb keeps only in-frame clones here, not all; method: immunoSEQ multiplex PCR. The sample shows 150,000 to 200,000 clones, about 90% of them seen only once. The receptor comes from an adult in good health. The sample was peripheral blood, taken on day 0 of AZD1222 vaccination.

The DNA of the CDR3 is TGTGCCTGGCTAGAGGGGGGAAACTATGGCTACACCTTC. Encoded protein: CAWLEGGNYGYTF. The gene calls are TRBV30 and TRBJ1-2, with a possible D match to TRBD1 (6 bases). The CDR3 consists of 13 residues. In germline, CDR1 is GTSNPN, CDR2 SVGIG (reference sequence). The V and J ends lost 5 bases and 2 bases respectively, with 12 bases between them.